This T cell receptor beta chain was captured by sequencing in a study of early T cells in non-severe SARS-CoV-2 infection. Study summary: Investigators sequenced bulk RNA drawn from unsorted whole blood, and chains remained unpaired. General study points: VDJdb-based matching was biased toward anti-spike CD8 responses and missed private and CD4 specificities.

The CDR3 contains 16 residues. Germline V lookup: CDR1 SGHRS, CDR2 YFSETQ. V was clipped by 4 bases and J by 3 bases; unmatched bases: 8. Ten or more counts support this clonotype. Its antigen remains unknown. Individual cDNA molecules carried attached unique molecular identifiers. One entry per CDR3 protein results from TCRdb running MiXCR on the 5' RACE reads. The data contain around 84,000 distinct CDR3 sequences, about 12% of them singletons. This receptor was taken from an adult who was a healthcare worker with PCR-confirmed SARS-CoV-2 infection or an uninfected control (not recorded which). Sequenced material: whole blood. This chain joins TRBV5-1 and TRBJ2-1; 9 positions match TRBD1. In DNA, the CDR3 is TGCGCCAGCAGCCTCTCTCCGGGACAGGGCTACAATGAGCAGTTCTTC. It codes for CASSLSPGQGYNEQFF.